A single sample gave rise to the 24 T cell receptor beta chains below, sequenced in a study of human T cells and chemical hapten exposure. TCRdb called the RACE reads again in MiXCR, with one record for every CDR3 protein. The sample lists about 89,000 distinct CDR3 sequences, approximately 12% seen once, with roughly 6% in the top ten. Time point described: patch test 3, about 24 weeks after DPC sensitization. Treatment noted: therapeutic diphenylcyclopropenone sensitization with weekly scalp DPC. The sample was whole blood, taken in connection with sensitization to the hapten diphenylcyclopropenone (DPC). The receptors originated from a woman in her 50s with alopecia areata. Some clones in this sample may be carry-over from other donors' samples.

This clonotype was recorded a few times. This chain links TRBV14 with TRBJ2-1, with D unclear. Trimming cost V 0 bases and J 0 bases, with 15 bases left between them. The CDR3 is made up of 18 amino acids. CDR1 is SGHDN and CDR2 is FVKESK in the germline V gene. The CDR3 DNA reads TGTGCCAGCAGCCAAGATCGGGTGGCGGCTAGCTCCTACAATGAGCAGTTCTTC. Amino acid sequence: CASSQDRVAASSYNEQFF. Full variable domain (outside the CDR3, taken from reference TRBV14 and TRBJ2-1): EAGVTQFPSHSVIEKGQTVTLRCDPISGHDNLYWYRRVMGKEIKFLLHFVKESKQDESGMPNNRFLAERTGGTYSTLKVQPAELEDSGVYFCASSQDRVAASSYNEQFFGPGTRLTVL.

The chain employs TRBV11-2 and TRBJ1-6; no clear D. Germline CDR1 is SGHAT and CDR2 is FQNNGV. V was clipped by 7 bases and J by 8 bases, with 12 bases between them. CDR3 length equals 13 residues. The DNA for the CDR3 is TGTGCCAGCACTATAATGAGGGATTCACCCCTCCACTTT. This encodes CASTIMRDSPLHF.

This clonotype appeared many times. The V gene is TRBV10-2, the J gene TRBJ1-4, with a possible D match to TRBD1 (6 bases). Trimming shortened V by 10 bases and J by 0 bases, and 18 bases separated the two germline ends. The CDR3 length is 16 residues. CDR1 and CDR2 from the germline V gene are WSHSY and SAAADI. This CDR3 reads CATRQDGDPTNEKLFF. CDR3 nucleotide sequence: TGCGCCACCCGACAGGACGGAGATCCAACTAATGAAAAACTGTTTTTT.

This clonotype was found a few times. The rearrangement links TRBV14 to TRBJ2-4; 9 bases align to TRBD2. Germline-derived CDR1 and CDR2 are SGHDN and FVKESK. J gave up 0 bases and V 0 bases, and 6 bases lay outside the gene matches. The CDR3 length is 18 residues. CDR3 region: CASSQDGLLAGAKNIQYF. The CDR3 nucleotides are TGTGCCAGCAGCCAAGATGGCTTACTAGCGGGAGCCAAAAACATTCAGTACTTC.

The J gene is TRBJ1-3, the V gene TRBV11-2; tentative D call: TRBD1 (5 bases). CDR1 and CDR2 (germline): SGHAT, FQNNGV. V was pared by 5 bases and J by 1 base, with 9 bases between. This CDR3 has 14 amino acids. The CDR3 reads CASSQTASGNTIYF. CDR3 sequence (DNA): TGTGCCAGCAGCCAGACAGCTTCTGGAAACACCATATATTTT.

This clonotype was detected only a few times. This sequence joins TRBV29-1 and TRBJ1-2; TRBD1 matches at 8 bases. The J segment lost 8 bases and the V segment lost 5 bases, leaving 4 bases of the junction unmatched. The V gene's germline CDR1 is SQVTM and CDR2 ANQGSEA. This CDR3 comprises 11 residues. CDR3 nucleotides: TGCAGCGTTAACGACAGGGGCGGCTACACCTTC. This codes for CSVNDRGGYTF.

The rearrangement links TRBV24-1 to TRBJ1-5; weak D call: TRBD1 (5 bases). V was trimmed by 11 bases and J by 11 bases, leaving 15 bases between them. CDR3 length: 11 residues. CDR1 is KGHDR and CDR2 is SFDVKD in the germline V gene. The CDR3 region is CAMGRMETQHF. The CDR3 DNA follows: TGTGCCATGGGACGGATGGAGACCCAGCATTTT.

This clonotype has just a few counts. The chain joins TRBV12-3 or TRBV12-4 to TRBJ2-3; 15 bases are shared with TRBD2. The CDR3 is made up of 18 amino acids. V lost 7 bases and J lost 1; bases outside the gene matches: 9. The CDR3 DNA reads as TGTGCCAGCAAATCCCTCGGACTAGCGGGAGGGCGCACAGATACGCAGTATTTT. Translation gives CASKSLGLAGGRTDTQYF.

The genes are TRBV6-2 or TRBV6-3 and TRBJ1-1, with 8 positions matching TRBD1. Germline V gives CDR1 MNHEY, CDR2 SVGEGT. Trimming cost V 6 bases and J 4 bases; bases outside gene matches: 7. This CDR3 spans 14 amino acids. This CDR3 is CASRRDRGSTEAFF. The CDR3 DNA is TGTGCCAGCAGGCGAGACAGGGGAAGCACTGAAGCTTTCTTT.

In DNA form, the CDR3 reads TGTGCCAGCAGTCGACAGGCCTCCTACGAGCAGTACTTC. As protein: CASSRQASYEQYF. The chain has TRBV4-2 and TRBJ2-7; the D gene is possibly TRBD1 (6 bases). The CDR3 is 13 residues long. With 6 bases removed from V and 0 bases from J, the gap between germline ends came to 9 bases. CDR1 is LGHNA, CDR2 YNFKEQ, per germline.

This clonotype was seen a few times. The rearrangement links TRBV3-1 to TRBJ2-5; D uncertain. V was pared by 2 bases and J by 1 base, with 8 bases between. Per germline, CDR1 LGHDT and CDR2 YNNKEL (reference sequence). This CDR3 region has 14 residues. The chain's CDR3 is CASSQLGFQETQYF. CDR3 DNA: TGTGCCAGCAGCCAATTGGGCTTCCAAGAGACCCAGTACTTC.

At least ten counts were recorded for this clonotype. The V call is TRBV11-3, the J call TRBJ2-5; 12 positions agree with TRBD2. The germline V gene has CDR1 SGHNT and CDR2 YENEEA. The CDR3 totals 17 residues. The J segment lost 5 bases and the V segment lost 5 bases, leaving 12 bases of the junction unmatched. The CDR3 DNA is TGTGCCAGCAGCCTAGGCGACCGACTAGCGGGAGAGGAGACCCAGTACTTC. Its translation: CASSLGDRLAGEETQYF.

This clonotype was observed a single time. The chain couples TRBV12-3 or TRBV12-4 to TRBJ1-1, with a weak D call TRBD1 (5 bases). Trimming removed 3 bases at V and 0 bases at J, with 14 bases between. CDR3 size: 16 residues. CDR3 loop: CASSFGGGFMNTEAFF. The CDR3 nucleotides read TGTGCCAGCAGTTTTGGGGGGGGTTTCATGAACACTGAAGCTTTCTTT.

This sequence joins TRBV7-2 and TRBJ1-1; unclear D gene. From germline, CDR1 is SGHTA and CDR2 FQGNSA. The germline V and J ends were trimmed by 7 bases and 7 bases, with 10 bases remaining between them. The CDR3 is 11 amino acids. This chain's CDR3 is CASTFLNEAFF. The CDR3 DNA is TGTGCCAGCACCTTTCTCAATGAAGCTTTCTTT.

This clonotype was seen many times. The CDR3 is CSARWRDTEAFF. The CDR3 nucleotides are TGCAGTGCTAGATGGAGGGACACTGAAGCTTTCTTT. The V call is TRBV20-1, the J call TRBJ1-1; D not certain. CDR1 is DFQATT, CDR2 SNEGSKA, per germline (reference sequence). The CDR3 spans 12 residues. V dropped 2 bases and J dropped 3 bases, with 7 bases sitting between them.

This clonotype was seen only a few times. This sequence joins TRBV18 and TRBJ1-1, with TRBD1 matching over 9 bases. The CDR3 consists of 14 residues. Germline V gives CDR1 KGHSH, CDR2 LQKENI. The V and J ends lost 5 bases and 4 bases, in that order; junction bases with no gene match: 5. The CDR3 nucleotides read TGTGCCAGCTCAACTAGACAGGGGGGCACTGAAGCTTTCTTT. Its protein product is CASSTRQGGTEAFF.

This rearrangement joins TRBV11-2 to TRBJ1-3, with 9 bases that match TRBD1. Germline V gene sequence: CDR1 SGHAT, CDR2 FQNNGV. V trimming: 5 bases; J trimming: 4 bases; junction bases outside the gene matches: 9. The CDR3 is 16 residues long. Here the CDR3 DNA reads TGTGCCAGCAGCGCTTACAGGGGGCCCTCAGGAAACACCATATATTTT. Its translation is CASSAYRGPSGNTIYF.

A single count supports this clonotype. CDR3 amino acids: CASSLGGLREQYF. The CDR3 DNA reads as TGTGCCAGCAGTTTAGGGGGCCTACGAGAGCAGTACTTC. This rearrangement joins TRBV28 to TRBJ2-7; possibly TRBD1 for D (6 bases). The length of the CDR3 is 13 residues. Germline V gene lookup returns CDR1 MDHEN and CDR2 SYDVKM. V was trimmed by 2 bases and J by 7 bases, leaving 12 bases between them.

This clonotype was detected many times. The chain employs TRBV19 and TRBJ2-2; a possible D gene is TRBD2 (6 bases). The V and J ends lost 0 bases and 5 bases respectively, with 13 bases between them. The CDR3 runs 16 residues. The germline V gene has CDR1 LNHDA and CDR2 SQIVND (reference sequence). This chain's CDR3 is CASSIDHPRGTGELFF. CDR3 nucleotides: TGTGCCAGTAGTATAGATCATCCCCGGGGGACCGGGGAGCTGTTTTTT.

This clonotype was recorded many times. The chain recombines TRBV21-1 with TRBJ1-2; the listed D gene, TRBD1, was not tested against the DNA. TRBV21-1 is termed a pseudogene. CDR3 length: 16 amino acids. CDR3 in DNA: TGTGCCAGCAGCCGCCTGAGACAGGGACCTAACTATGGCTACACCTTC. It encodes CASSRLRQGPNYGYTF.

There are many counts of this clonotype. The genes are TRBV6-5 and TRBJ2-6; 11 nucleotides agree with TRBD1. The CDR3 has 22 amino acids. V shed 6 bases, J shed 0 bases, and the junction held 19 bases outside the gene matches. CDR1 is MNHEY and CDR2 is SVGAGI in the germline V gene. CDR3 in DNA: TGTGCCAGCAGCAAAAGGTGGGACAGGGGGACCTCATTCCACTCTGGGGCCAACGTCCTGACTTTC. The encoded protein is CASSKRWDRGTSFHSGANVLTF.

The V call is TRBV5-6, the J call TRBJ2-7, with 8 positions matching TRBD2. Germline V gene data show CDR1 as SGHDT and CDR2 as YYEEEE. This CDR3 contains 15 residues. J was trimmed by 3 bases and V by 5 bases; bases with no gene match: 10. The CDR3 DNA follows: TGTGCCAGCAGGGGCCGCGGGAGGACTTTCTACGAGCAGTACTTC. It specifies CASRGRGRTFYEQYF.

The chain carries TRBV13 and TRBJ2-1, with D tentatively TRBD2 (6 bases). This CDR3 comprises 13 residues. V was cut by 8 bases and J by 5 bases, with 13 bases left in between. Germline V gives CDR1 PRHDT, CDR2 FYEKMQ (reference sequence). The CDR3: CASQEGLNNEQFF. The CDR3 nucleotides are TGTGCCAGCCAGGAGGGTTTGAACAATGAGCAGTTCTTC.

A few counts support this clonotype. The V gene is TRBV6-1, the J gene TRBJ2-1; 10 bases line up with TRBD1. The V segment lost 5 bases and the J segment 5 bases; nucleotides outside the gene matches: 6. The CDR3 spans 15 residues. CDR1 MNHNS and CDR2 SASEGT come from the germline V gene. In nucleotides, the CDR3 is TGTGCCAGCAGTAGAGGGACAGGGGAGAACAATGAGCAGTTCTTC. Translated: CASSRGTGENNEQFF.